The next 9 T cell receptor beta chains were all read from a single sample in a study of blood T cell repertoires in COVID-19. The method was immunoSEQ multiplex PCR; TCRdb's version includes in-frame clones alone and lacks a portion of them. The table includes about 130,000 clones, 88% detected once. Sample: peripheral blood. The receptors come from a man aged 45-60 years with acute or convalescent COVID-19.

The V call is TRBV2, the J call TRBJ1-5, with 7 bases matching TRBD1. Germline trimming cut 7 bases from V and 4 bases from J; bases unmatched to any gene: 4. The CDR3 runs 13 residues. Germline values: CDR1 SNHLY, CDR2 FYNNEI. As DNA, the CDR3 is TGTGCCAGCACAGGACAGGCTAATCAGCCCCAGCATTTT. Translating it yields CASTGQANQPQHF.

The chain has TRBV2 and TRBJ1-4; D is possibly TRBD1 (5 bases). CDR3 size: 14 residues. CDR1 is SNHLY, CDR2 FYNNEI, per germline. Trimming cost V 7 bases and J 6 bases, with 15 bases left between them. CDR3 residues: CASTVGGADEKLFF. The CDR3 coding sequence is TGTGCCAGCACTGTGGGAGGGGCTGATGAAAAACTGTTTTTT.

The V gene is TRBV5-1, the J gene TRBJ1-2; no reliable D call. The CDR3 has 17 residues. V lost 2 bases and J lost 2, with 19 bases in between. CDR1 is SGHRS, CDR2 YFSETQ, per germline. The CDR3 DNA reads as TGCGCCAGCAGCTTACTGGGCCGCCCGACCGAGAACTATGGCTACACCTTC. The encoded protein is CASSLLGRPTENYGYTF.

In DNA, the CDR3 is TGCGCCAGCAGCTACCTCCCAGGGGAAAGGGATGGCTACACCTTC. It codes for CASSYLPGERDGYTF. The chain uses TRBV5-1 and TRBJ1-2, with D possibly matching TRBD1 (6 bases). The CDR3 covers 15 residues. Between the trimmed V and J ends, which lost 3 bases and 6 bases, there was a span of 18 bases. CDR1 is SGHRS, CDR2 YFSETQ, per germline.

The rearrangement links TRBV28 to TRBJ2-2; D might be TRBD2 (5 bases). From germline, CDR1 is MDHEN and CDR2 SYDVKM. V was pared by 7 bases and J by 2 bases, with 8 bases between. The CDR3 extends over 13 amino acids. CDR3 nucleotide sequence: TGTGCCAGCAAGCCTAGCAACACCGGGGAGCTGTTTTTT. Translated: CASKPSNTGELFF. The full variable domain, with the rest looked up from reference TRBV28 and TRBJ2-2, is DVKVTQSSRYLVKRTGEKVFLECVQDMDHENMFWYRQDPGLGLRLIYFSYDVKMKEKGDIPEGYSVSREKKERFSLILESASTNQTSMYLCASKPSNTGELFFGEGSRLTVL.

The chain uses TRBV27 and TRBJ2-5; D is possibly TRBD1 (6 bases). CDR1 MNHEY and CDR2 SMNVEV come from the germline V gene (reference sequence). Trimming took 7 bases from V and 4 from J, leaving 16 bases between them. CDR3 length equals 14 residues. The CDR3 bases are TGTGCCAGCAATCAGCTGGGGGCCACAGAGACCCAGTACTTC. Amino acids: CASNQLGATETQYF.

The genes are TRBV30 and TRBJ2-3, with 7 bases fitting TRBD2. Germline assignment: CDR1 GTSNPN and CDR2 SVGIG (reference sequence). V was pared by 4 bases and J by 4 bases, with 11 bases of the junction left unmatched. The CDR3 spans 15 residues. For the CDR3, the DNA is TGTGCCTGGAAATTTAAGGCGGGGGTCTCAGATACGCAGTATTTT. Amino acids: CAWKFKAGVSDTQYF.

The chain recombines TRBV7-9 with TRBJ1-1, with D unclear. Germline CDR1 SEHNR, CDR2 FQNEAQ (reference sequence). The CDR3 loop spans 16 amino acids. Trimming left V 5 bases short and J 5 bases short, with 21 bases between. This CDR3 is CASSTPLGGLRTEAFF. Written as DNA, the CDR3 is TGTGCCAGCAGCACCCCTTTGGGAGGTCTGAGGACTGAAGCTTTCTTT.

CDR3: CASSLQVGNTEAFF. CDR3 bases: TGTGCCAGCAGCCTACAGGTTGGGAACACTGAAGCTTTCTTT. This rearrangement joins TRBV14 to TRBJ1-1; D might be TRBD1 (5 bases). CDR1 and CDR2 (germline): SGHDN, FVKESK. The ends were cut back, 4 bases at V and 1 base at J, with 10 bases in the middle. The CDR3 length is 14 residues.